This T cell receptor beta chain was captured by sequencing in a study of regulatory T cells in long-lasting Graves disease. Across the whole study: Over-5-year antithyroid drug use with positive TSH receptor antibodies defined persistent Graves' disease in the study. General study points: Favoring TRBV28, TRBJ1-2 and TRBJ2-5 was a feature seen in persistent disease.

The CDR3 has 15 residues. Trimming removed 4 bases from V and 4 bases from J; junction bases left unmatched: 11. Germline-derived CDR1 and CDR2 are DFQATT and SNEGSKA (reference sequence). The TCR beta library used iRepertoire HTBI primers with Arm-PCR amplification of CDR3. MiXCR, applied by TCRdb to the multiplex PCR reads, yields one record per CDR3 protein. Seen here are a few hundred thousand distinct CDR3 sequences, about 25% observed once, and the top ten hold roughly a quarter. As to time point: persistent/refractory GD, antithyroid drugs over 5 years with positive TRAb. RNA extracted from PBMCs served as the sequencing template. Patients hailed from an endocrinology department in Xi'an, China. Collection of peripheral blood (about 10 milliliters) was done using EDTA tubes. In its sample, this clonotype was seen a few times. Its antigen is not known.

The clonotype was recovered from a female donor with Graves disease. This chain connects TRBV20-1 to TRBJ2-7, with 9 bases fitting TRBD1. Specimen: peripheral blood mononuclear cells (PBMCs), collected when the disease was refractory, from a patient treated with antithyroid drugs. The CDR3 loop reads CSAKKIDRGIYEQYF. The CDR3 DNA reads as TGCAGTGCTAAGAAAATTGACAGGGGGATATACGAGCAGTACTTC.